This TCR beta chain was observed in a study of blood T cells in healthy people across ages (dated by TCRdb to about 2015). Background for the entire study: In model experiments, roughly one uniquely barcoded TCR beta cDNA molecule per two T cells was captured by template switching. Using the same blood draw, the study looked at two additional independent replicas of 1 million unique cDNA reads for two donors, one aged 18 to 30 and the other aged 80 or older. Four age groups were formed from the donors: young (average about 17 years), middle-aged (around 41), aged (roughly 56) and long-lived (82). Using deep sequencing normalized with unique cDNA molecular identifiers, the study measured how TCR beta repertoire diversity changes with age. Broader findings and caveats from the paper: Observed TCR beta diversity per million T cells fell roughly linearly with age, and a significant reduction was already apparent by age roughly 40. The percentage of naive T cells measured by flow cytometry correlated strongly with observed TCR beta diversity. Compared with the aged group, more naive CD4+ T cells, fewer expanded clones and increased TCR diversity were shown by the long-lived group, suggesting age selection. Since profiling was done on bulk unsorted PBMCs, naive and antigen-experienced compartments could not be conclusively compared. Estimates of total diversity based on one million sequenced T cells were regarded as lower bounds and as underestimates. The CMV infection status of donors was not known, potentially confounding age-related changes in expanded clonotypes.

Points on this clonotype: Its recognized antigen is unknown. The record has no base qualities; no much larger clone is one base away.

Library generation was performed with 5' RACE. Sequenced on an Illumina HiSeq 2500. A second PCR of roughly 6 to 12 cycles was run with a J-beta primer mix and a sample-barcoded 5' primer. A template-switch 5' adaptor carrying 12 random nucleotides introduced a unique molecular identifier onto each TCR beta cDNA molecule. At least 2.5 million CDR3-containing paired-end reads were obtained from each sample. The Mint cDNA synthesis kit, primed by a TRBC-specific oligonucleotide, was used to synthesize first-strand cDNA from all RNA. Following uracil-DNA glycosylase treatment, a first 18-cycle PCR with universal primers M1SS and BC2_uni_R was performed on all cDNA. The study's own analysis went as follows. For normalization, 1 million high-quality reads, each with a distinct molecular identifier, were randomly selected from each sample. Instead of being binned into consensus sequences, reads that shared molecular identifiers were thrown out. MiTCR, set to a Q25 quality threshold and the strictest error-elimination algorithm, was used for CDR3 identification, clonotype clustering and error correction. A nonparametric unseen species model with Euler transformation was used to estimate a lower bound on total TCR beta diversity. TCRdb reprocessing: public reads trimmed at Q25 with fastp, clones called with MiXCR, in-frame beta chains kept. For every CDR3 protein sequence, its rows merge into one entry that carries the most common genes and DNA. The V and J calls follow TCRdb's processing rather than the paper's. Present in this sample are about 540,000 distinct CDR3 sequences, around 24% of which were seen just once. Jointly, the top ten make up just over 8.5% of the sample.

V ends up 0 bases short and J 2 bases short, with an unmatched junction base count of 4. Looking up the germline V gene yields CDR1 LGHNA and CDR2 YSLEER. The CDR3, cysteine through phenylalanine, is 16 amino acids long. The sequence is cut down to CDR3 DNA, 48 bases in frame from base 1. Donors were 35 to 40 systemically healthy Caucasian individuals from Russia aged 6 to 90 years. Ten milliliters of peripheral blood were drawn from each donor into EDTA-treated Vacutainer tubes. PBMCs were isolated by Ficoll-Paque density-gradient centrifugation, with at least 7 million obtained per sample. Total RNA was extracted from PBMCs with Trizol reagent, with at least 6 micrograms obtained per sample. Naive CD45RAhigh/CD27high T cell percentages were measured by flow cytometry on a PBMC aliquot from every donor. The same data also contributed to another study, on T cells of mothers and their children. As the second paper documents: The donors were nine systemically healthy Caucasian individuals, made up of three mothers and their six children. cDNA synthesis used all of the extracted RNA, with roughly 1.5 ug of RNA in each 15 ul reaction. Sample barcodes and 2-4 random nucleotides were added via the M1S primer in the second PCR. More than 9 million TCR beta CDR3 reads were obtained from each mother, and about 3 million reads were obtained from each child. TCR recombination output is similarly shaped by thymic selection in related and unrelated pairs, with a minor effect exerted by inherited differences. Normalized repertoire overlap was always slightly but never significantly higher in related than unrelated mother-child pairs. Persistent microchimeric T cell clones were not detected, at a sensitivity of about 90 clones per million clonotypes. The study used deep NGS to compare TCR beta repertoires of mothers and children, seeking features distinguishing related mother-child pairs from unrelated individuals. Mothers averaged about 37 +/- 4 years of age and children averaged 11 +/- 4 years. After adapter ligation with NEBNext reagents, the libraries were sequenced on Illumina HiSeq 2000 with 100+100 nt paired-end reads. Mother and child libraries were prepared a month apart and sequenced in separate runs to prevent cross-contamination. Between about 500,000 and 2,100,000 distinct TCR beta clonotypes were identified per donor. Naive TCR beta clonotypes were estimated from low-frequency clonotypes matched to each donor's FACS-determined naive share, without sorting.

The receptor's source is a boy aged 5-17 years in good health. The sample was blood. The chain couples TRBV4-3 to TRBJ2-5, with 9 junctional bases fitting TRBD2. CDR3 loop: CASSQDRLAGQETQYF. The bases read TGCGCCAGCAGCCAAGACCGTCTAGCGGGGCAAGAGACCCAGTACTTC.